The 25 T cell receptor beta chains below were found in one sample sequenced in a study of T cell responses to AZD1222 COVID-19 vaccine. The method was immunoSEQ multiplex PCR; TCRdb's version includes in-frame clones alone and lacks a portion of them. Found here are about 120,000 clones, about 88% of them singletons; the top ten hold roughly 2.6%. The starting material was peripheral blood, obtained on day 0 of AZD1222 vaccination. All receptors come from an adult in good health.

The chain has TRBV25-1 and TRBJ2-7, with no clear D. The germline CDR1 and CDR2 sequences are MGHDK and SYGVNS. V was shortened by 2 bases and J by 4 bases, with 18 bases between the two germline ends. The CDR3 covers 16 residues. The CDR3 loop reads CASSELGYGLGYEQYF. CDR3 nucleotides: TGTGCCAGCAGTGAACTTGGGTACGGGTTGGGGTACGAGCAGTACTTC.

The V and J genes are TRBV19 and TRBJ1-3, with D unclear. There are 14 residues in the CDR3. V was cut by 3 bases and J by 0 bases, with 6 bases left in between. Per the germline V gene, CDR1 is LNHDA and CDR2 is SQIVND (reference sequence). The CDR3 DNA reads as TGTGCCAGTAGTATTGGAGTCTCTGGAAACACCATATATTTT. Translation: CASSIGVSGNTIYF.

This chain uses TRBV29-1 with TRBJ1-1; 9 nucleotides match TRBD1. V shed 3 bases, J shed 3 bases, and the junction held 8 bases outside the gene matches. The CDR3 consists of 15 residues. Germline V gene data show CDR1 as SQVTM and CDR2 as ANQGSEA. The CDR3 is CSVEVTGGRDTEAFF. The CDR3 bases are TGCAGCGTTGAGGTTACAGGGGGCCGGGACACTGAAGCTTTCTTT.

This chain's CDR3 is CASSIDRDYGYTF. CDR3 DNA: TGCGCCAGCAGCATCGACAGGGACTATGGCTACACCTTC. The rearrangement joins TRBV5-1 to TRBJ1-2; 7 nucleotides line up with TRBD1. The germline gives CDR1 SGHRS, CDR2 YFSETQ. V lost 4 bases, J lost 3 bases, and 3 bases stayed unmatched. The CDR3 is 13 residues long.

Notes on this clone: The junction departs from germline at one end; a sequencing error may be responsible. This chain connects TRBV7-7 to TRBJ2-3; 9 bases agree with TRBD1. The V gene's germline CDR1 is SSHAT and CDR2 FNYEAQ (reference sequence). The CDR3 is 15 residues long. The DNA for the CDR3 is TGTGCTAGCAGCCCCGGACAGGGGTTTACAGATACGCAGTATTTT. This gives the protein CASSPGQGFTDTQYF. The variable domain in full, completed from reference TRBV7-7 and TRBJ2-3, reads GAGVSQSPRYKVTKRGQDVTLRCDPISSHATLYWYQQALGQGPEFLTYFNYEAQPDKSGLPSDRFSAERPEGSISTLTIQRTEQRDSAMYRCASSPGQGFTDTQYFGPGTRLTVL.

CDR3 nucleotides: TGTGCCAGCAGCTTAGTCGCGACTAGCGGGAGGAATGAGCAGTTCTTC. As protein: CASSLVATSGRNEQFF. The V and J genes are TRBV7-3 and TRBJ2-1; 13 bases fit TRBD2. CDR1 and CDR2 (germline): SGHTA, FQGTGA. The length of the CDR3 is 16 residues. Trimming cost V 2 bases and J 7 bases; bases outside gene matches: 5.

The chain employs TRBV9 and TRBJ2-2; D remains unclear. V lost 0 bases and J 2 bases, leaving 8 bases between the germline ends. The CDR3 is made up of 15 amino acids. CDR1 is SGDLS and CDR2 is YYNGEE in the germline V gene. The CDR3 DNA sequence: TGTGCCAGCAGCGTAGCGGTAGGCAACACCGGGGAGCTGTTTTTT. Its translation: CASSVAVGNTGELFF.

The sample holds a few counts of this clone. The chain carries TRBV5-4 and TRBJ2-7; 7 nucleotides line up with TRBD1. CDR3 length: 16 amino acids. Germline V gene data show CDR1 as SGHNT and CDR2 as YYREEE (reference sequence). Trimming at V came to 4 bases and at J to 1 base, leaving 11 bases not matched to a gene. The CDR3 sequence: CASSAGTDFRSYEQYF. The CDR3 nucleotides read TGTGCCAGCAGCGCCGGGACAGATTTTCGTTCCTACGAGCAGTACTTC.

The chain couples TRBV27 to TRBJ1-2; D is ambiguous. The CDR3 totals 13 residues. The V gene lost 0 bases and the J gene lost 8 bases, with 10 bases spanning the gap. Germline CDR1 is MNHEY and CDR2 is SMNVEV (reference sequence). The CDR3 DNA reads TGTGCCAGCAGTTTATCGGGAGGAATCGGCTACACCTTC. Amino acids: CASSLSGGIGYTF.

The chain couples TRBV5-1 to TRBJ1-3; D not resolved. Germline V gene lookup returns CDR1 SGHRS and CDR2 YFSETQ. Trimming took off 0 bases at V and 0 bases at J, with 4 bases between the two ends. There are 14 residues in the CDR3. CDR3 amino acids: CASSLDISGNTIYF. CDR3 bases: TGCGCCAGCAGCTTGGATATCTCTGGAAACACCATATATTTT.

The chain is built from TRBV2 and TRBJ1-5, with 8 bases lining up with TRBD1. The germline V gene has CDR1 SNHLY and CDR2 FYNNEI. The CDR3 length is 18 residues. Trimming took 6 bases from V and 3 from J; bases not matched to a gene: 16. CDR3 bases: TGTGCCAGCAGAATGGGGACAGGAATTTCGCGGACCAATCAGCCCCAGCATTTT. Amino acid sequence: CASRMGTGISRTNQPQHF.

V and J are TRBV11-2 and TRBJ2-1; D is unresolved. There are 15 residues in the CDR3. CDR1 and CDR2 from the germline V gene are SGHAT and FQNNGV. Trimming removed 0 bases at V and 9 bases at J, with 15 bases between. CDR3 sequence (DNA): TGTGCCAGCAGCTTAGAGGCTAGTGCAACTCGTGAGCAGTTCTTC. Translated: CASSLEASATREQFF.

The genes are TRBV6-5 and TRBJ2-1; D is ambiguous. V was trimmed by 4 bases and J by 6 bases, leaving 7 bases between them. Germline V CDR1 and CDR2: MNHEY, SVGAGI. The length of the CDR3 is 12 residues. The CDR3 region has the DNA TGTGCCAGCAGTTCGAGCCCCAATGAGCAGTTCTTC. Its translation is CASSSSPNEQFF.

The CDR3 protein is CASSNRQVNTEAFF. CDR3 nucleotide sequence: TGTGCCAGCTCCAACCGACAGGTGAACACTGAAGCTTTCTTT. The chain employs TRBV6-6 and TRBJ1-1; tentative D call: TRBD1 (6 bases). The length of the CDR3 is 14 residues. From germline, CDR1 is MNHNY and CDR2 SVGAGI (reference sequence). The V end lost 8 bases, the J end lost 0 bases, and 13 bases lay between the germline ends.

The chain uses TRBV14 and TRBJ2-1; 12 bases map to TRBD2. The CDR3 has 19 residues. With V trimmed by 6 bases and J by 3 bases, 15 bases remained unmatched. Germline-derived CDR1 and CDR2 are SGHDN and FVKESK. The CDR3 loop reads CASSRRGRLAGDHYNEQFF. In DNA form, the CDR3 reads TGTGCCAGCAGTAGGAGGGGGAGACTAGCGGGAGACCACTACAATGAGCAGTTCTTC.

The chain has TRBV5-6 and TRBJ1-4; D is possibly TRBD1 (5 bases). The CDR3 totals 16 residues. Per the germline V gene, CDR1 is SGHDT and CDR2 is YYEEEE. Trimming pared 0 bases from V and 5 bases from J, leaving 14 bases between. CDR3 DNA: TGTGCCAGCAGCTTGGGATACGGAGGGGACAATGAAAAACTGTTTTTT. It is translated as CASSLGYGGDNEKLFF.

V gene TRBV5-1 combines with J gene TRBJ2-3, with 9 positions matching TRBD2. Trimming removed 8 bases from V and 0 bases from J; junction bases left unmatched: 7. Germline loops: CDR1 SGHRS, CDR2 YFSETQ. The CDR3 loop spans 15 amino acids. CDR3 sequence (DNA): TGCGCCAGTTATAGCGGGAGTTGGAGCACAGATACGCAGTATTTT. Translation: CASYSGSWSTDTQYF.

The gene calls are TRBV3-1 (or the pseudogene TRBV3-2) and TRBJ2-2, with 7 bases lining up with TRBD2. The CDR3 loop spans 17 amino acids. Germline CDR1 reads LGHDT; CDR2 reads YNNKEL (reference sequence). After removal of 1 base from V and 0 bases from J, the junction contained 5 bases not matched to a gene. The CDR3 loop is CASSQVWGGSNTGELFF. Written as DNA, the CDR3 is TGTGCCAGCAGCCAAGTTTGGGGGGGTTCGAACACCGGGGAGCTGTTTTTT.

The chain carries TRBV3-1 (or the pseudogene TRBV3-2) and TRBJ2-2; D is uncertain. The CDR3 extends over 11 amino acids. The germline CDR1 and CDR2 sequences are LGHDT and YNNKEL (reference sequence). V lost 6 bases to trimming and J lost 4 bases, with 3 bases between them. The CDR3 protein is CASSPTGELFF. CDR3 bases: TGTGCCAGCAGTCCCACCGGGGAGCTGTTTTTT.

The chain has TRBV2 and TRBJ2-1; TRBD2 aligns across 11 bases. The trim removed 0 bases at V and 10 bases at J, leaving 2 bases unmatched. Per germline, CDR1 SNHLY and CDR2 FYNNEI. The CDR3 loop spans 14 amino acids. CDR3 residues: CASSEAIAGGEQFF. CDR3 DNA: TGTGCCAGCAGTGAAGCGATAGCGGGAGGGGAGCAGTTCTTC.

The chain uses TRBV30 and TRBJ2-2; D uncertain. The CDR3 length is 13 residues. Germline CDR1 reads GTSNPN; CDR2 reads SVGIG (reference sequence). V was shortened by 3 bases and J by 2 bases, with 7 bases between the two germline ends. The CDR3 sequence is CAWSPDNTGELFF. The CDR3 coding sequence is TGTGCCTGGAGCCCAGATAACACCGGGGAGCTGTTTTTT.

This chain connects TRBV5-1 to TRBJ1-1; D perhaps matches TRBD1 (5 bases). Trimming stripped 0 bases from V and 1 base from J, with 10 bases between. There are 15 residues in the CDR3. Germline-derived CDR1 and CDR2 are SGHRS and YFSETQ. This chain's CDR3 is CASSLAFGQNTEAFF. Here the CDR3 DNA reads TGCGCCAGCAGCTTGGCCTTTGGACAGAACACTGAAGCTTTCTTT.

This rearrangement joins TRBV27 to TRBJ2-7; 8 nucleotides align to TRBD1. The V segment lost 4 bases and the J segment 2 bases; nucleotides outside the gene matches: 7. CDR3 length: 15 amino acids. CDR1 is MNHEY, CDR2 SMNVEV, per germline (reference sequence). CDR3 loop: CASSSRGPSTYEQYF. The CDR3 DNA sequence: TGTGCCAGCAGTTCCAGGGGGCCATCTACCTACGAGCAGTACTTC.

This rearrangement joins TRBV19 to TRBJ2-5, with D possibly matching TRBD2 (6 bases). Per germline, CDR1 LNHDA and CDR2 SQIVND (reference sequence). Trimming shortened V by 5 bases and J by 2 bases, and 9 bases separated the two germline ends. This CDR3 has 13 amino acids. CDR3 nucleotides: TGTGCCAGTAGTGCGGGGACGCAAGAGACCCAGTACTTC. Translation gives CASSAGTQETQYF.

The chain couples TRBV3-1 (or the pseudogene TRBV3-2) to TRBJ2-7, with TRBD2 matching 12 bases. The length of the CDR3 is 17 residues. Germline V gene sequence: CDR1 LGHDT, CDR2 YNNKEL (reference sequence). The ends lost 6 bases at V and 3 bases at J; junction bases unmatched: 12. CDR3 in DNA: TGTGCCAGCAGGCCTGGGCTAGCGGGAGGGCCCAGCTACGAGCAGTACTTC. Amino acid sequence: CASRPGLAGGPSYEQYF.